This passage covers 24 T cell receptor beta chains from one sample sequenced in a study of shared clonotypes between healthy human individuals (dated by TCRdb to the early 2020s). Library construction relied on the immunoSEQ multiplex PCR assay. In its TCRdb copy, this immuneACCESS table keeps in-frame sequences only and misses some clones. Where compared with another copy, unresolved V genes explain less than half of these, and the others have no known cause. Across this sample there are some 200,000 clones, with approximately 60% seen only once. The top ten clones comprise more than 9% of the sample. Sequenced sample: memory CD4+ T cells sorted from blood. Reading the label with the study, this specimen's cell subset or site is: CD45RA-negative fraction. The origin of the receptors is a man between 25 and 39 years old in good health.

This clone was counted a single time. CDR3 loop: CATGRSGANVLTF. CDR3 sequence (DNA): TGTGCCACGGGGCGGAGTGGGGCCAACGTCCTGACTTTC. V gene TRBV13 combines with J gene TRBJ2-6; D is perhaps TRBD1 or TRBD2 (5 bases each). The CDR3 extends over 13 amino acids. The germline V gene has CDR1 PRHDT and CDR2 FYEKMQ (reference sequence). The V end was cut by 10 bases, the J end by 3 bases, with 10 bases between.

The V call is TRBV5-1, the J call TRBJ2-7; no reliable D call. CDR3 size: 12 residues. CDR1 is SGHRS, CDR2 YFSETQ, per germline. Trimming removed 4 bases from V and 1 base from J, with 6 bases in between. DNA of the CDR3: TGCGCCAGCAGCCCGGATTCCTACGAGCAGTACTTC. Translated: CASSPDSYEQYF.

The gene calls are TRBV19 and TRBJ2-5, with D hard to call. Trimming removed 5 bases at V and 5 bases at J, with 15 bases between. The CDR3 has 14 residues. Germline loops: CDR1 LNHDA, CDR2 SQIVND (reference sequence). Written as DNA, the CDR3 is TGTGCCAGTAGTGAAGGTTCCCAGACGGAGACCCAGTACTTC. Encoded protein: CASSEGSQTETQYF.

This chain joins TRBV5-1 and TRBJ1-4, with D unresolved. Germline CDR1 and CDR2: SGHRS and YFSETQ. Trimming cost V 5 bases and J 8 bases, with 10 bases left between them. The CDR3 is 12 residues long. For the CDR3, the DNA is TGCGCCAGCAGTCCGGGCGGAGAAAAACTGTTTTTT. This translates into CASSPGGEKLFF. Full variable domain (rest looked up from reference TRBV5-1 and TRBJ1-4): KAGVTQTPRYLIKTRGQQVTLSCSPISGHRSVSWYQQTPGQGLQFLFEYFSETQRNKGNFPGRFSGRQFSNSRSEMNVSTLELGDSALYLCASSPGGEKLFFGSGTQLSVL.

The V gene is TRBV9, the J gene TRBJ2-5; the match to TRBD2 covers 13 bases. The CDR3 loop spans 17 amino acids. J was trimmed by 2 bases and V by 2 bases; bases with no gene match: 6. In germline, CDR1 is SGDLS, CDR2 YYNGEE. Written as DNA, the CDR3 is TGTGCCAGCAGCGTTGGACTAGCGGGAGCCTCACAAGAGACCCAGTACTTC. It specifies CASSVGLAGASQETQYF.

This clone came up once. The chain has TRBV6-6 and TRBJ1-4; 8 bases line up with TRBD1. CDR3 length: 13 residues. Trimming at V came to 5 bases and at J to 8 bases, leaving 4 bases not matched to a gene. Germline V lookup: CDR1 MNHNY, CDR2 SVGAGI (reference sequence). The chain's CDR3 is CASSGTGEEKLFF. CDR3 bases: TGTGCCAGCAGTGGGACAGGCGAGGAAAAACTGTTTTTT.

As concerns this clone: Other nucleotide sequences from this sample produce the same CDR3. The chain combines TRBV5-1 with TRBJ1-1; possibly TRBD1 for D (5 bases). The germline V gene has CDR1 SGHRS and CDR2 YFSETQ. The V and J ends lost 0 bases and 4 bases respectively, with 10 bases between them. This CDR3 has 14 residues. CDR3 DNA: TGCGCCAGCAGCTTGGAAGGGGTTGTCACTGAAGCTTTCTTT. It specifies CASSLEGVVTEAFF.

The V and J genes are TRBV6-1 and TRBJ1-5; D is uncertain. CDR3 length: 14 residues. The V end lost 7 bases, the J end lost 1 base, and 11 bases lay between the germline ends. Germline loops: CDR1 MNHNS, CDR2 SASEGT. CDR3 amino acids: CASTRAWSNQPQHF. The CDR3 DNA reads TGTGCCAGCACCCGGGCTTGGAGCAATCAGCCCCAGCATTTT.

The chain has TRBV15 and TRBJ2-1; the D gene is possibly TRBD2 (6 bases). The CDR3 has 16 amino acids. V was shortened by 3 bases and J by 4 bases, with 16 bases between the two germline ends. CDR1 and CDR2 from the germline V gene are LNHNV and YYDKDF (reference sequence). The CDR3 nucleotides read TGTGCCACCAGCAGTCTAAGGGGACTCCAATACAATGAGCAGTTCTTC. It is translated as CATSSLRGLQYNEQFF.

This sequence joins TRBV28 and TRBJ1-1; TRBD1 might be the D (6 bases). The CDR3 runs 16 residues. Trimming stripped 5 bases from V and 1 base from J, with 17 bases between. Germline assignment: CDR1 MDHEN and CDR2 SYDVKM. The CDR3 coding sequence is TGTGCCAGCAGTGTCCAGCCAGGGGCGGGGAACACTGAAGCTTTCTTT. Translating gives CASSVQPGAGNTEAFF.

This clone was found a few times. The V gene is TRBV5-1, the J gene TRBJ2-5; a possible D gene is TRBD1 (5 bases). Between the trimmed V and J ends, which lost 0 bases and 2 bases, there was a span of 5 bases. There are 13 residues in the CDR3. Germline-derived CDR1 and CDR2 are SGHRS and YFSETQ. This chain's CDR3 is CASSLGQQETQYF. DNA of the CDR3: TGCGCCAGCAGCTTGGGACAGCAAGAGACCCAGTACTTC.

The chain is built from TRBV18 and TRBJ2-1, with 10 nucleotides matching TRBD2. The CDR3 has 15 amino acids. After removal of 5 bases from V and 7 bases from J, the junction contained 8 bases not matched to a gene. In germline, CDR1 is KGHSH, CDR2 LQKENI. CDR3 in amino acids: CASSTEAGGPNEQFF. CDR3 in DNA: TGTGCCAGCTCAACAGAAGCGGGAGGGCCTAATGAGCAGTTCTTC.

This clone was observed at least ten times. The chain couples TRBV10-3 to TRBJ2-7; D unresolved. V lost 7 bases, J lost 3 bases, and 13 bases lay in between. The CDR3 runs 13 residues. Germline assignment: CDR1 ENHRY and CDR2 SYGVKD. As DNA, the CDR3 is TGTGCCATCACCCCTAATCCAAACTACGAGCAGTACTTC. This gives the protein CAITPNPNYEQYF.

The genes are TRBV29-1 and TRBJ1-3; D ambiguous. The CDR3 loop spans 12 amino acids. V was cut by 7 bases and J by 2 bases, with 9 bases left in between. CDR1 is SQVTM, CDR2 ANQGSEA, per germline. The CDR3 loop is CSGRYTGNTIYF. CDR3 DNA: TGCAGCGGTCGATATACTGGAAACACCATATATTTT.

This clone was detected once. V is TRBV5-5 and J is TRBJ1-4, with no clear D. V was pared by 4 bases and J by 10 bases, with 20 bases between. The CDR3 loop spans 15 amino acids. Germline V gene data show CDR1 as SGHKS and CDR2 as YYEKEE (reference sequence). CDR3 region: CASSPSRGSVGKLFF. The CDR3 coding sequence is TGTGCCAGCAGCCCAAGTCGGGGAAGCGTCGGAAAACTGTTTTTT.

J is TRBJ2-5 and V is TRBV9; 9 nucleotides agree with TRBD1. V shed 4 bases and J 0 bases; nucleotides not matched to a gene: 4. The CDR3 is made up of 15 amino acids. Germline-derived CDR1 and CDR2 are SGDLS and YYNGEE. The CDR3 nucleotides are TGTGCCAGCAGCCTTGGGACAGGGTACCAAGAGACCCAGTACTTC. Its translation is CASSLGTGYQETQYF.

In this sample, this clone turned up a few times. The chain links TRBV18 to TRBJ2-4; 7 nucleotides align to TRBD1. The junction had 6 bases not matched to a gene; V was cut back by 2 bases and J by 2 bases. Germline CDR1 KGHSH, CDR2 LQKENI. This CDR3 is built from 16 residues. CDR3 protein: CASSPGQGVTKNIQYF. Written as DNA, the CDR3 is TGTGCCAGCTCACCAGGGCAGGGGGTGACCAAAAACATTCAGTACTTC. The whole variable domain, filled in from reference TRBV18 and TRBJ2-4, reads NAGVMQNPRHLVRRRGQEARLRCSPMKGHSHVYWYRQLPEEGLKFMVYLQKENIIDESGMPKERFSAEFPKEGPSILRIQQVVRGDSAAYFCASSPGQGVTKNIQYFGAGTRLSVL.

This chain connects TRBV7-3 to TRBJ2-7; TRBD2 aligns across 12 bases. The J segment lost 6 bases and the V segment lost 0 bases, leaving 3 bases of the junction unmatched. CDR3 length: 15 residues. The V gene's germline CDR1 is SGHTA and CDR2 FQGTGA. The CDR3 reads CASSLTTGLAGEQYF. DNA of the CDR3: TGTGCCAGCAGCTTAACGACGGGACTAGCGGGCGAGCAGTACTTC.

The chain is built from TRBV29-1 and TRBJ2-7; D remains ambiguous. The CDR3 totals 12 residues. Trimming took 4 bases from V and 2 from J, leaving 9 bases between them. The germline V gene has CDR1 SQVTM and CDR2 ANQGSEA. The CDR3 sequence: CSVGLGTYEQYF. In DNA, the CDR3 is TGCAGCGTTGGTCTAGGGACCTACGAGCAGTACTTC.

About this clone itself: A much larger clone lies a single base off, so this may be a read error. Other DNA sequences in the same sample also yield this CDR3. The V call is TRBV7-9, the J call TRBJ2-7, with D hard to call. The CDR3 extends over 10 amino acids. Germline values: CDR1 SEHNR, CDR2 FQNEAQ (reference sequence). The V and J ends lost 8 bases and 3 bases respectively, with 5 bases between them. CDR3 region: CASGNYEQYF. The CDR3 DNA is TGTGCCAGCGGGAACTACGAGCAGTACTTC. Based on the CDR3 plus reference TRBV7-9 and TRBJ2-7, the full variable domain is DTGVSQNPRHKITKRGQNVTFRCDPISEHNRLYWYRQTLGQGPEFLTYFQNEAQLEKSRLLSDRFSAERPKGSFSTLEIQRTEQGDSAMYLCASGNYEQYFGPGTRLTVT.

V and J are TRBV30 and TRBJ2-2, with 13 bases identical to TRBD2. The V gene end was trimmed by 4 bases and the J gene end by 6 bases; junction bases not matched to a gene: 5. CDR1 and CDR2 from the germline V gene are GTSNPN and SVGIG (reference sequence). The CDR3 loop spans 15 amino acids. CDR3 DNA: TGTGCCTGGAAGACACTAGCGGGAGGGCCCGGGGAGCTGTTTTTT. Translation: CAWKTLAGGPGELFF.

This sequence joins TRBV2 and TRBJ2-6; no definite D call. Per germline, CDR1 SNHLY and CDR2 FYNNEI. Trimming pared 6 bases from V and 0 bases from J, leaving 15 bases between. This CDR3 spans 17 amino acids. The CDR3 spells CASSARPLHSGANVLTF. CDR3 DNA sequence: TGTGCCAGCAGCGCTAGACCGCTCCACTCTGGGGCCAACGTCCTGACTTTC.

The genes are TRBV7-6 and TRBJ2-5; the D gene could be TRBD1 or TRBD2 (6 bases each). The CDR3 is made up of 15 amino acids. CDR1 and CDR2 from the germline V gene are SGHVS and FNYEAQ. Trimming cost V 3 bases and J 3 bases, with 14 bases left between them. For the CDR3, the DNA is TGTGCCAGCAGCTTTACTAGCAGGGGAAAAGAGACCCAGTACTTC. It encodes CASSFTSRGKETQYF.

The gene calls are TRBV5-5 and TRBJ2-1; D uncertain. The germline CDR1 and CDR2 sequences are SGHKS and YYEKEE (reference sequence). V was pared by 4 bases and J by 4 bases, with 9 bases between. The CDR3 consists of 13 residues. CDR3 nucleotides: TGTGCCAGCAGCGCGACACTGTACAATGAGCAGTTCTTC. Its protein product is CASSATLYNEQFF.